This T cell receptor beta chain was captured in a study of T cell responses to AZD1222 COVID-19 vaccine. General study findings and limits: Repertoires were collected only later (after the peak T cell response had occurred). Reportedly, nearly half of unique spike TCRs recognized epitopes outside B.1.351/B.1.1.7 mutations. A mostly white British donor set with more females was recruited, and clonal diversity was possibly underestimated.

The CDR3 has 15 amino acids. CDR1 and CDR2 (germline): SGHAT, FQNNGV. J lost 5 bases, V lost 4 bases, and 5 bases had no gene match. This table comes from immunoSEQ multiplex PCR, and its TCRdb copy is limited to in-frame clones, with some not included. Among 180,000 or so clones listed, 85% to 90% were seen once. A word on this clone: Its specificity is not known.

The gene calls are TRBV11-2 and TRBJ1-4, with 9 bases aligning to TRBD1. Sequences were derived from peripheral blood, sampled on day 0 of AZD1222 vaccination. The source is an adult in good health. The CDR3 spells CASSWTGQGNEKLFF. As DNA, the CDR3 is TGTGCCAGCAGCTGGACGGGACAGGGAAATGAAAAACTGTTTTTT.